This T cell receptor (beta chain) originates from a study of identical twins. Study findings and constraints: Conclusions leaned on cross-sectional statistical analysis and did not track the same donors over time.

With V trimmed by 0 bases and J by 0 bases, 8 bases remained unmatched. The CDR3 runs 18 residues. The germline gives CDR1 LGHNT, CDR2 FRNRAP. TCRdb fed the 5' RACE reads into MiXCR, producing one record per CDR3 protein. The repertoire consists of about 210,000 distinct CDR3 sequences, with roughly a tenth occurring once and the leading ten covering 5% to 5.5%. For this clonotype: Its target is not known.

The J gene is TRBJ2-1, the V gene TRBV12-5; 7 bases are shared with TRBD2. The sequence was collected from a woman aged 18-30 years in good health. The sequencing input was memory (CD45RO+) T cells sorted from blood. The CDR3 DNA sequence: TGTGCTAGTGGTTTGGTAGAGGACGGGAGGCTCTCCTACAATGAGCAGTTCTTC. This encodes CASGLVEDGRLSYNEQFF.